This T cell receptor beta chain was found in a study of somatic mutations in cytotoxic T cells in rheumatoid arthritis. Study information: Using a FACSAria II or Sony SH800, a portion of the V beta antibody-stained T-cell populations were flow-sorted at nearly 100% purity, and among those populations were V beta1+ cells that were then sequenced for TCRB.

Sequencing was performed with immunoSEQ multiplex PCR; in TCRdb, only in-frame clones are kept and a portion is missing. In the table there are 25,000 to 30,000 clones, more than 75% of which are singletons. Concerning this clone: Its antigen is not known.

Study-wide results and caveats: The study found no significant difference in CD8+ T-cell clonality between rheumatoid arthritis patients and age-matched healthy controls. Exceedance of 20% of CD8+ cells by the largest CD8+ clone occurred in about an eighth of the roughly 65 patients.

The V gene's germline CDR1 is SGHDT and CDR2 YYEEEE. The ends were cut back, 0 bases at V and 7 bases at J, with 8 bases in the middle. This CDR3 is 13 amino acids long. Sequencing input: CD8+ T cells sorted from blood. The receptor was derived from an adult with rheumatoid arthritis. The rearrangement uses TRBV5-6 and TRBJ1-5; TRBD1 is a possible D gene (5 bases). DNA for the CDR3: TGTGCCAGCAGCTTGGGGGGGGAACAGCCCCAGCATTTT. It yields the protein CASSLGGEQPQHF.